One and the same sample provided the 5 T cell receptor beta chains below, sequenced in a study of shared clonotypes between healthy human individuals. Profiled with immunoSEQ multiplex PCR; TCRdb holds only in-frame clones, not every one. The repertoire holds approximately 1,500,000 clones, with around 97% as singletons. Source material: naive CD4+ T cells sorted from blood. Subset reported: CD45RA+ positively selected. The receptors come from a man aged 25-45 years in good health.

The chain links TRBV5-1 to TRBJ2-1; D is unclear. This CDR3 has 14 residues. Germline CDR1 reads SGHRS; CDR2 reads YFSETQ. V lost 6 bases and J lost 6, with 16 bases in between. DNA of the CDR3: TGCGCCAGCAAAAGAAGTCATGGCTCCAATGAGCAGTTCTTC. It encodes CASKRSHGSNEQFF.

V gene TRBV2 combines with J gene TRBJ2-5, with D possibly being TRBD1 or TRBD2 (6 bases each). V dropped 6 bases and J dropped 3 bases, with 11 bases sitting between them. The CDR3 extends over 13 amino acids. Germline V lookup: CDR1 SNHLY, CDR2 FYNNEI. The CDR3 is CASRGGQKETQYF. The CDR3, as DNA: TGTGCCAGCAGGGGAGGACAGAAAGAGACCCAGTACTTC.

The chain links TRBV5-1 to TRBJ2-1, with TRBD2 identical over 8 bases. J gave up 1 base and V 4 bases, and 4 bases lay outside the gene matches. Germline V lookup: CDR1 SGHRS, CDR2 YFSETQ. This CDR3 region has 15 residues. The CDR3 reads CASSPRGGSYNEQFF. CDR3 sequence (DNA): TGCGCCAGCAGCCCCCGGGGGGGATCCTACAATGAGCAGTTCTTC.

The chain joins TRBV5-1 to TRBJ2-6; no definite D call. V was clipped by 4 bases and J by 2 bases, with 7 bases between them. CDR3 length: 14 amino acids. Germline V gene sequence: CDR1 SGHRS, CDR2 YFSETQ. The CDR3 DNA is TGCGCCAGCAGCCTAGAGACTGGGGCCAACGTCCTGACTTTC. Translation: CASSLETGANVLTF.

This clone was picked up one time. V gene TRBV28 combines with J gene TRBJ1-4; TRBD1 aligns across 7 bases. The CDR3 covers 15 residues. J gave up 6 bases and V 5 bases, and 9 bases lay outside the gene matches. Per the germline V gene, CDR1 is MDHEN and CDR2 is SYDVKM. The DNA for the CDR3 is TGTGCCAGCAGTACTGCGGGACAGAGCGATGAAAAACTGTTTTTT. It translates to CASSTAGQSDEKLFF.